Detailed here is one T cell receptor beta chain. This specimen belongs to a study of blood T cell repertoires in COVID-19. This CDR3 contains 14 residues. Trimming removed 0 bases from V and 6 bases from J, with 11 bases in between. Germline values: CDR1 LGHNA, CDR2 YSLEER. Generated by immunoSEQ multiplex PCR, the TCRdb table keeps only in-frame clones and is missing some. The sample records some 160,000 clones, 84% being singletons. The receptor was isolated from an older man with active or convalescent COVID-19. The chain joins TRBV4-3 to TRBJ1-2; no definite D call. Sequences were obtained from peripheral blood. The CDR3 DNA follows: TGCGCCAGCAGCCAAGAAACCCTAGCTAATGGCTACACCTTC. This translates into CASSQETLANGYTF.